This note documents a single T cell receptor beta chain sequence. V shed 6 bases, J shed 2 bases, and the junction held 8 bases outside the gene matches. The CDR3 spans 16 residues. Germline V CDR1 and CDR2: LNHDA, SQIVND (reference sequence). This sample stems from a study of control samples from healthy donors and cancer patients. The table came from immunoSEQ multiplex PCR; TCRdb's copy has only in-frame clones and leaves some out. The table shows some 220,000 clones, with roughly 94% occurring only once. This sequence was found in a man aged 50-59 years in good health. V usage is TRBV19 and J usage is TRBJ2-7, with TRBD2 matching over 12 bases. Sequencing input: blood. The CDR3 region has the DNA TGTGCCAGTAGCCTCCGACTAGCGGGGGTAGCCTACGAGCAGTACTTC. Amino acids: CASSLRLAGVAYEQYF.